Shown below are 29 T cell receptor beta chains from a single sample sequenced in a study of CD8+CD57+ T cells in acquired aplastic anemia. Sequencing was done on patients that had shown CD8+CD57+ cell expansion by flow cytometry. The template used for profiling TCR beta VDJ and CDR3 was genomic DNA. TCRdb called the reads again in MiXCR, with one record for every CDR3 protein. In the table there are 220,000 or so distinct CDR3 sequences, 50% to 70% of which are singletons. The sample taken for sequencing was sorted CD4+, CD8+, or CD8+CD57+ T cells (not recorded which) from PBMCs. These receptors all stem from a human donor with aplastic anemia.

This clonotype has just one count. The CDR3 protein is CASGRDAAYEQYF. The CDR3 coding sequence is TGTGCCAGTGGAAGGGACGCAGCCTACGAGCAGTACTTC. V and J are TRBV6-5 and TRBJ2-7; either TRBD1 or TRBD2 may supply D (5 bases each). The CDR3 loop spans 13 amino acids. In germline, CDR1 is MNHEY, CDR2 SVGAGI. The germline V and J ends were trimmed by 9 bases and 2 bases, with 14 bases remaining between them.

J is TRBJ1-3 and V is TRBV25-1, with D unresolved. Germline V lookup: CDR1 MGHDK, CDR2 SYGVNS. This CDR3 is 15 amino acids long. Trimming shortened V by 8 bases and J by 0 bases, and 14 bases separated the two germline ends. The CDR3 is CASDPGEYSGNTIYF. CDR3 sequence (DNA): TGTGCCAGCGATCCGGGAGAATACTCTGGAAACACCATATATTTT.

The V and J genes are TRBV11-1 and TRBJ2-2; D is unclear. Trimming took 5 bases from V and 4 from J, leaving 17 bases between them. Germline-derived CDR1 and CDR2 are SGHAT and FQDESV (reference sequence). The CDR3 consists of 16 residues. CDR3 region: CASSPAPRAATGELFF. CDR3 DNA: TGTGCCAGCAGCCCCGCTCCAAGGGCAGCCACCGGGGAGCTGTTTTTT.

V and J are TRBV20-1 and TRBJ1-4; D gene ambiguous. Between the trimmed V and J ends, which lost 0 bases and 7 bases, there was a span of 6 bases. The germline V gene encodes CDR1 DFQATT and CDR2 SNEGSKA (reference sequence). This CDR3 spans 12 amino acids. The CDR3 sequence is CSARDLGEKLFF. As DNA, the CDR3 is TGCAGTGCTAGAGATCTGGGTGAAAAACTGTTTTTT.

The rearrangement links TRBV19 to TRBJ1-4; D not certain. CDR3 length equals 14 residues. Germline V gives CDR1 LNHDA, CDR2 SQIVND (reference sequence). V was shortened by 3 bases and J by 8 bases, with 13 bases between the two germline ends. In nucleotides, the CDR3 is TGTGCCAGTAGTATCGAGGTCCCCACCGAAAAACTGTTTTTT. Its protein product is CASSIEVPTEKLFF.

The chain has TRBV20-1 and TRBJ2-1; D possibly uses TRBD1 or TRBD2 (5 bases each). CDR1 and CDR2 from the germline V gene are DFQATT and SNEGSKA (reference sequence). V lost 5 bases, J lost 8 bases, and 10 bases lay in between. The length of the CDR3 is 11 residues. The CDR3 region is CSASQGHEQFF. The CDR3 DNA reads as TGCAGTGCTTCGCAGGGACATGAGCAGTTCTTC.

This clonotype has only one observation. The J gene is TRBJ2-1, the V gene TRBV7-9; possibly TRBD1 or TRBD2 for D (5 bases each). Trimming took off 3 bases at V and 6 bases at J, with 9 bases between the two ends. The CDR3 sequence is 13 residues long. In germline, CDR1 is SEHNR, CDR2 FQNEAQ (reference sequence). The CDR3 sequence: CASSLGTANEQFF. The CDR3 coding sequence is TGTGCCAGCAGCTTGGGGACCGCCAATGAGCAGTTCTTC.

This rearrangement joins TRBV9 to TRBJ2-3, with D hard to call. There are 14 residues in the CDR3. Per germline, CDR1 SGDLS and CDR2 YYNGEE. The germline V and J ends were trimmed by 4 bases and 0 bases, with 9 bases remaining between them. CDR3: CASSPFGSTDTQYF. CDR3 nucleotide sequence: TGTGCCAGCAGCCCCTTTGGTAGCACAGATACGCAGTATTTT.

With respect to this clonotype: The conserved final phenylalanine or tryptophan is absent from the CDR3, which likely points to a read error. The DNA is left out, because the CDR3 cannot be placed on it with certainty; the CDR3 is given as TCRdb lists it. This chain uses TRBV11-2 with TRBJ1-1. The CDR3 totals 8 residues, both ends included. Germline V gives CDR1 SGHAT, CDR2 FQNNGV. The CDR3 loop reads CASSLDPS.

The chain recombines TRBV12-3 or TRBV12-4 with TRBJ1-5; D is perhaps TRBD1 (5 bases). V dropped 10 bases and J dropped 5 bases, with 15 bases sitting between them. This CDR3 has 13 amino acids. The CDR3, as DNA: TGTGCCACCAGGGTCGGTAAGGATCAGCCCCAGCATTTT. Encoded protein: CATRVGKDQPQHF.

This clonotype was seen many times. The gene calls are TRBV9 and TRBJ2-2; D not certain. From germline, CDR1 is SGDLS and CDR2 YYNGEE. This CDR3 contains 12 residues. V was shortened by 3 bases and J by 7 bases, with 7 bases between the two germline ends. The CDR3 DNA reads TGTGCCAGCAGCGACTATATCGGGGAGCTGTTTTTT. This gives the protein CASSDYIGELFF. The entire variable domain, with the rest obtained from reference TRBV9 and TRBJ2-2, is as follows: DSGVTQTPKHLITATGQRVTLRCSPRSGDLSVYWYQQSLDQGLQFLIQYYNGEERAKGNILERFSAQQFPDLHSELNLSSLELGDSALYFCASSDYIGELFFGEGSRLTVL.

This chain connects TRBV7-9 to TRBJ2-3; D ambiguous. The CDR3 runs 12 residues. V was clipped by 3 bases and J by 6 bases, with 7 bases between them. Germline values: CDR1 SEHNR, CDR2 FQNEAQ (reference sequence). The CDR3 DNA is TGTGCCAGCAGCTTTCACGGGGATACGCAGTATTTT. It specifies CASSFHGDTQYF.

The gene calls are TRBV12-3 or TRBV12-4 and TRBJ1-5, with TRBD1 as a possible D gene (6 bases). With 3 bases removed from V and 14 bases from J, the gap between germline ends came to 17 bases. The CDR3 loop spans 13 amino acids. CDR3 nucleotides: TGTGCCAGCAGTTTCTGGCAGGGGTCCTACGAGCATTTT. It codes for CASSFWQGSYEHF.

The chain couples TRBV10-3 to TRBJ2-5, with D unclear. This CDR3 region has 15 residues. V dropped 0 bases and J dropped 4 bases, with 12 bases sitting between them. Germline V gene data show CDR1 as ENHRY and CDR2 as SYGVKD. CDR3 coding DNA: TGTGCCATCAGTGAGTCTAAGGGAACGGGAGAGACCCAGTACTTC. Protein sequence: CAISESKGTGETQYF.

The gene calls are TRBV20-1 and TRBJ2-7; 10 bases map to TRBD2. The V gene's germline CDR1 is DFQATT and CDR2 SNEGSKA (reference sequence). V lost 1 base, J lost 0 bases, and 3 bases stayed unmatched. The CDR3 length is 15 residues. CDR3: CSARGTSGDSYEQYF. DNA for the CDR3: TGCAGTGCTAGAGGTACTAGCGGGGACTCCTACGAGCAGTACTTC.

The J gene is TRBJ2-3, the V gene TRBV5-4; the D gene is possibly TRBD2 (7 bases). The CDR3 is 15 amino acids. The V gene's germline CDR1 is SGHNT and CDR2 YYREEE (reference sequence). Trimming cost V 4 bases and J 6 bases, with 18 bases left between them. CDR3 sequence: CASSLNGGRPDTQYF. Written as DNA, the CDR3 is TGTGCCAGCAGCCTGAACGGGGGGCGGCCGGATACGCAGTATTTT.

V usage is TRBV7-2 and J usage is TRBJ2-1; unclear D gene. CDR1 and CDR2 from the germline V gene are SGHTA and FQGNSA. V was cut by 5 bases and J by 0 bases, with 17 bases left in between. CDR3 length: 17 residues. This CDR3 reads CASSQEALLSSYNEQFF. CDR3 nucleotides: TGTGCCAGCAGCCAAGAGGCCCTTCTAAGCTCCTACAATGAGCAGTTCTTC.

CDR3 sequence: CASSILPGKSEAFF. The CDR3 nucleotides read TGTGCCAGCAGCATACTCCCCGGGAAATCTGAAGCTTTCTTT. J is TRBJ1-1 and V is TRBV7-3; D gene unclear. This CDR3 has 14 amino acids. The germline gives CDR1 SGHTA, CDR2 FQGTGA. Deletions cut 5 bases from V and 6 bases from J, with 16 bases between.

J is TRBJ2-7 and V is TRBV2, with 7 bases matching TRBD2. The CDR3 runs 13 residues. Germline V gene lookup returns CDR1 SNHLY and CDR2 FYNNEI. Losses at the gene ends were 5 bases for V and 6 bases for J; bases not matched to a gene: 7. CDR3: CASSSSREGEQYF. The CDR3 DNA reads TGTGCCAGCAGTTCCTCAAGGGAGGGCGAGCAGTACTTC.

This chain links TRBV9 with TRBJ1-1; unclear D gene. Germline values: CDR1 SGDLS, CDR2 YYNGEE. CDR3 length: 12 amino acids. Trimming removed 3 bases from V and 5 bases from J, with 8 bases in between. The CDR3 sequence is CASSGAGTEAFF. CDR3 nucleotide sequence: TGTGCCAGCAGCGGGGCGGGAACTGAAGCTTTCTTT.

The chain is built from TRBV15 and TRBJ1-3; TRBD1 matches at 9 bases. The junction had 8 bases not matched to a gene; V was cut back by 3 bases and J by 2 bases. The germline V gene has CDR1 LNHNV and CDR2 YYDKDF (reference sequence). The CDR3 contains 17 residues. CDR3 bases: TGTGCCACCAGCAGCGGGACAGGGTCTGTGGCTGGAAACACCATATATTTT. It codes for CATSSGTGSVAGNTIYF.

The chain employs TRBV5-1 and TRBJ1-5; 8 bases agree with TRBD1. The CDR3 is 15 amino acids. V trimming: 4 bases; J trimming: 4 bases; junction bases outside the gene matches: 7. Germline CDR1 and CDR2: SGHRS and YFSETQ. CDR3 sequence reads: CASSRQGRDNQPQHF. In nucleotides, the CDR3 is TGCGCCAGCAGCCGACAGGGGAGGGATAATCAGCCCCAGCATTTT.

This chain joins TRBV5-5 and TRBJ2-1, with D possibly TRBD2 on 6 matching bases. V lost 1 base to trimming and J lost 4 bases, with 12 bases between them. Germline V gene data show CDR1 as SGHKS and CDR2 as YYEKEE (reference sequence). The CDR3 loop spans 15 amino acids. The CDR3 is CASSLSAGSYNEQFF. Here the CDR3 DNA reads TGTGCCAGCAGCTTGTCCGCGGGATCTTACAATGAGCAGTTCTTC.

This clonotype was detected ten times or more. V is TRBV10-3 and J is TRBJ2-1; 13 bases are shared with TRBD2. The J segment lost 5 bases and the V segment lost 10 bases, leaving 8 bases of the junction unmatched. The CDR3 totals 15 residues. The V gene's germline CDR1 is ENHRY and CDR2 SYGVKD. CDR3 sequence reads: CASRIGLAGDNEQFF. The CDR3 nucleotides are TGTGCCAGCAGGATCGGACTAGCGGGGGACAATGAGCAGTTCTTC.

The CDR3: CASSPGISTNEKLFF. As DNA, the CDR3 is TGTGCCAGCAGTCCCGGTATATCAACTAATGAAAAACTGTTTTTT. The V gene is TRBV2, the J gene TRBJ1-4; D gene uncertain. Trimming cost V 5 bases and J 0 bases, with 10 bases left between them. CDR3 length: 15 amino acids. CDR1 and CDR2 (germline): SNHLY, FYNNEI.

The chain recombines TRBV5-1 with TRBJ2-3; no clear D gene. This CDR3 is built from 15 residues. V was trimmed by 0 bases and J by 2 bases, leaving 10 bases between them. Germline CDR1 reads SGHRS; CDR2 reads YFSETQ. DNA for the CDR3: TGCGCCAGCAGCTTGGCCTCTAAGGACACAGATACGCAGTATTTT. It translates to CASSLASKDTDTQYF.

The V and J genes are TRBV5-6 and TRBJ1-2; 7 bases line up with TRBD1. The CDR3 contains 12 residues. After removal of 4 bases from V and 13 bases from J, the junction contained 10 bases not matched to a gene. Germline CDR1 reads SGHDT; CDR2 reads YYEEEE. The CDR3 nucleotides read TGTGCCAGCAGCCTCCGGACAGGAGGAGCCACCTTC. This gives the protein CASSLRTGGATF.

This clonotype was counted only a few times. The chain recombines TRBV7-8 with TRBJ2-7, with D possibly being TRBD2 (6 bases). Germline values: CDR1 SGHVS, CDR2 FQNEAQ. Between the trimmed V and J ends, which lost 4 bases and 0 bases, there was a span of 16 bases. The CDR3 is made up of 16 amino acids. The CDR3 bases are TGTGCCAGCAGCTACCACCGGGAGAACCCCTCCTACGAGCAGTACTTC. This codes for CASSYHRENPSYEQYF.

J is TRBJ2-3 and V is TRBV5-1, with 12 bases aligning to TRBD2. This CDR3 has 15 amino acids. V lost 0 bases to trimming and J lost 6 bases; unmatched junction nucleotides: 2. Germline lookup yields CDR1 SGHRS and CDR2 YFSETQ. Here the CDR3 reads CASSLGLAGVDTQYF. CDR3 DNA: TGCGCCAGCAGCTTGGGACTAGCGGGAGTTGATACGCAGTATTTT.